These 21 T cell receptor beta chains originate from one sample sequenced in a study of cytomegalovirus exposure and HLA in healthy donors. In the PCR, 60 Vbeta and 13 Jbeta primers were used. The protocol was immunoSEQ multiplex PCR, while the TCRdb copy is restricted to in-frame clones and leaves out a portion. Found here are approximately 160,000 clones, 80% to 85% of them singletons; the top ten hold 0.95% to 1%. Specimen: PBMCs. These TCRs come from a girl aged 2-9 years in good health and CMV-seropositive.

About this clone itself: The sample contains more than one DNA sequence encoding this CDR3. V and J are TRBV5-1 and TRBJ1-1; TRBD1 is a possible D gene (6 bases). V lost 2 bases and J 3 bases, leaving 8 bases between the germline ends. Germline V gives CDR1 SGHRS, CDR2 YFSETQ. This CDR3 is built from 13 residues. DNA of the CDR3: TGCGCCAGCAGCTTAGGGGGTGACACTGAAGCTTTCTTT. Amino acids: CASSLGGDTEAFF.

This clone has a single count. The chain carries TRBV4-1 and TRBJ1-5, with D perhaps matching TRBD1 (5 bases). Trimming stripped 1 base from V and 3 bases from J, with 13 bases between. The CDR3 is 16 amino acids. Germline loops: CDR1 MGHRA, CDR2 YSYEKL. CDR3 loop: CASSQGTHYYNQPQHF. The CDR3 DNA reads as TGCGCCAGCAGCCAAGGGACACACTATTACAATCAGCCCCAGCATTTT.

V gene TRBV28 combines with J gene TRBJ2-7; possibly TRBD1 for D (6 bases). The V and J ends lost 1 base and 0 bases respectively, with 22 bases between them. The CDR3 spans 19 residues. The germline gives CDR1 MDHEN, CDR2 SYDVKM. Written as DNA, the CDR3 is TGTGCCAGCAGTTTATCGGTTGGGGGCAGGGTATCATCCTCCTACGAGCAGTACTTC. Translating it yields CASSLSVGGRVSSSYEQYF.

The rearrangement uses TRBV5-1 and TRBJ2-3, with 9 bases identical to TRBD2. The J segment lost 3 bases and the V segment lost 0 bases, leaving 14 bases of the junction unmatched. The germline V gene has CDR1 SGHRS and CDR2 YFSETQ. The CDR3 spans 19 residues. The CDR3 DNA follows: TGCGCCAGCAGCTTGGCCTGGCGGGAGGGCCGGTTGGGAACAGATACGCAGTATTTT. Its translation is CASSLAWREGRLGTDTQYF.

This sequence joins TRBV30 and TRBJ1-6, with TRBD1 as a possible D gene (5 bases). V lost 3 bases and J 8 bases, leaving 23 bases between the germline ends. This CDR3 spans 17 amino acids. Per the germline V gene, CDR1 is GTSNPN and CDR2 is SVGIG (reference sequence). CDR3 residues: CAWSLGRSTVGDSPLHF. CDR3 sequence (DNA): TGTGCCTGGAGCCTTGGGCGATCGACAGTAGGGGATTCACCCCTCCACTTT.

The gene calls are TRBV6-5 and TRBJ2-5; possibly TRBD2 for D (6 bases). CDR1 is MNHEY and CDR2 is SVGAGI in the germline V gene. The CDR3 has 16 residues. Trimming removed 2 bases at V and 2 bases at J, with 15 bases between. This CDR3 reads CASSYRDPRGQETQYF. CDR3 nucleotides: TGTGCCAGCAGTTACCGGGACCCCCGGGGGCAAGAGACCCAGTACTTC.

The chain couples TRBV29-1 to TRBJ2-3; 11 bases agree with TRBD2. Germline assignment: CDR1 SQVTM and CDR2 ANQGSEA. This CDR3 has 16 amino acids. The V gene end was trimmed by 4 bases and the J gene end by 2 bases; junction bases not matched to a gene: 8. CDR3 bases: TGCAGCGTTGGTATGACTAGCGGGATACCCACAGATACGCAGTATTTT. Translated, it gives CSVGMTSGIPTDTQYF.

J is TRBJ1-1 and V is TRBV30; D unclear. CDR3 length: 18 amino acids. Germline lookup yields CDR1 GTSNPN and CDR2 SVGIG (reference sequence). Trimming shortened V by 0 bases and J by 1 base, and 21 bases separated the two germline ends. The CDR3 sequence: CAWSVREEGLNKNTEAFF. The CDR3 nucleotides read TGTGCCTGGAGTGTAAGGGAAGAGGGCCTTAACAAGAACACTGAAGCTTTCTTT. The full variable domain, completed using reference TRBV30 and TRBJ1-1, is SQTIHQWPATLVQPVGSPLSLECTVEGTSNPNLYWYRQAAGRGLQLLFYSVGIGQISSEVPQNLSASRPQDRQFILSSKKLLLSDSGFYLCAWSVREEGLNKNTEAFFGQGTRLTVV.

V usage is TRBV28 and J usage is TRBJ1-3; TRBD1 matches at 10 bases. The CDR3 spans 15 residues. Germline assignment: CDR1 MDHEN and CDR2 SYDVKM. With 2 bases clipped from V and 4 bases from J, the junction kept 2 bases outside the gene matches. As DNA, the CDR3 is TGTGCCAGCAGTTTAGGGACAGGGGCGGGAAACACCATATATTTT. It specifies CASSLGTGAGNTIYF.

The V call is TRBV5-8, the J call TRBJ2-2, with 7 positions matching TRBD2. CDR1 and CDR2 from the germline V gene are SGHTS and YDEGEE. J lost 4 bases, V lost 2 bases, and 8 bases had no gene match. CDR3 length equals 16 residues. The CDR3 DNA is TGTGCCAGCAGCTTTGGGCGGGAGTATGCCACCGGGGAGCTGTTTTTT. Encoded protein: CASSFGREYATGELFF.

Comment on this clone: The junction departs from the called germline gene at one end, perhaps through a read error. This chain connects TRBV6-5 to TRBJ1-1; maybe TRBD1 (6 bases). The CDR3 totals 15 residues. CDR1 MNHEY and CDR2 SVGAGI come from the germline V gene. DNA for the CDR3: TGTGCCAGCAATTACGGCGGGGGGGCCATCACTGAAGCTTTCTTT. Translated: CASNYGGGAITEAFF.

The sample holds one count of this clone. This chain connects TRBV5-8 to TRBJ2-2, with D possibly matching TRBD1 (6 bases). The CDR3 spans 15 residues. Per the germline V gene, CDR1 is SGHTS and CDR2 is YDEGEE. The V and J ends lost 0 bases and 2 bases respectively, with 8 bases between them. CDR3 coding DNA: TGTGCCAGCAGCTTGGGGACAGCCAACACCGGGGAGCTGTTTTTT. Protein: CASSLGTANTGELFF.

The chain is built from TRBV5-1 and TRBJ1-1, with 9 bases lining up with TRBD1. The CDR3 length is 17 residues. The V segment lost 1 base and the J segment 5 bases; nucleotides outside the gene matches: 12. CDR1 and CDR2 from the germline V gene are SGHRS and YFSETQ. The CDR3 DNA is TGCGCCAGCAGCTTGACCCCCTTGACAGGGGGGGGGACTGAAGCTTTCTTT. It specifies CASSLTPLTGGGTEAFF.

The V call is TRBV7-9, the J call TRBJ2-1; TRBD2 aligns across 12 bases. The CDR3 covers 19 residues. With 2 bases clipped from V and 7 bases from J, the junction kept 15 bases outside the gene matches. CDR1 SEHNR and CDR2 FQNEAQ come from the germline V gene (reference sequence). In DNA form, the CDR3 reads TGTGCCAGCAGCTTATACCCTAGCGGGAGGGCCAGGGTTCGGAATGAGCAGTTCTTC. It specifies CASSLYPSGRARVRNEQFF.

This CDR3 is CASSLSIIPQPGEKLFF. The CDR3 DNA reads TGTGCCAGCAGTTTATCGATAATCCCCCAGCCGGGTGAAAAACTGTTTTTT. V and J are TRBV27 and TRBJ1-4; D ambiguous. Trimming stripped 0 bases from V and 7 bases from J, with 18 bases between. Germline V CDR1 and CDR2: MNHEY, SMNVEV (reference sequence). CDR3 length equals 17 residues. The variable domain in full, completed from reference TRBV27 and TRBJ1-4, reads EAQVTQNPRYLITVTGKKLTVTCSQNMNHEYMSWYRQDPGLGLRQIYYSMNVEVTDKGDVPEGYKVSRKEKRNFPLILESPSPNQTSLYFCASSLSIIPQPGEKLFFGSGTQLSVL.

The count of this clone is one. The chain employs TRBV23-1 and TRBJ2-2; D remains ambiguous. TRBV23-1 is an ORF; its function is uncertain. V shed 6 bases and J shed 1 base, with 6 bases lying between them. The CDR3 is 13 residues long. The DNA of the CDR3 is TGCGCCAGCAGGAGTCGGAACACCGGGGAGCTGTTTTTT. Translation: CASRSRNTGELFF.

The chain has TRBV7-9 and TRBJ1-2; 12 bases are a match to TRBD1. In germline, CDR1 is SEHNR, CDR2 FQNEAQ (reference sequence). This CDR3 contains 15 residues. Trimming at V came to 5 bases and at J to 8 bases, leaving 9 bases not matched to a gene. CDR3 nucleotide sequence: TGTGCCAGCAGCGAACAGGGACAGGGGGCGAGAGGCTACACCTTC. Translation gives CASSEQGQGARGYTF.

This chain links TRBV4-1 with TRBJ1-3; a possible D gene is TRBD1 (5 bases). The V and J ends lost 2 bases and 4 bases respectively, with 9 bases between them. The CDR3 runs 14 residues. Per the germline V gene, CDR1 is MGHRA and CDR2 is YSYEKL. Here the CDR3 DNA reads TGCGCCAGCAGCCAATGGGGGGTGGGAAACACCATATATTTT. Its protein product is CASSQWGVGNTIYF.

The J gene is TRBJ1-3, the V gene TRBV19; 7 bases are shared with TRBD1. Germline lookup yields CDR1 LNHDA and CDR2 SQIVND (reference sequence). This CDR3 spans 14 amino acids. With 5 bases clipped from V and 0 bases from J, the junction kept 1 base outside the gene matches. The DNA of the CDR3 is TGTGCCAGTAGTCCAGGGGGCTCTGGAAACACCATATATTTT. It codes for CASSPGGSGNTIYF. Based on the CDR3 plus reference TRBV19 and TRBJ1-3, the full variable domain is DGGITQSPKYLFRKEGQNVTLSCEQNLNHDAMYWYRQDPGQGLRLIYYSQIVNDFQKGDIAEGYSVSREKKESFPLTVTSAQKNPTAFYLCASSPGGSGNTIYFGEGSWLTVV.

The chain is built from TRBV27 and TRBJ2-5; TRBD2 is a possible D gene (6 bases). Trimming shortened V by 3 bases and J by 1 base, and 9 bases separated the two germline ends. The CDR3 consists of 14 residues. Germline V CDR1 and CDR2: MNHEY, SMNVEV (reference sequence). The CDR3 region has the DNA TGTGCCAGCAGTTTCCACGGGGGCCAAGAGACCCAGTACTTC. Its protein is CASSFHGGQETQYF.

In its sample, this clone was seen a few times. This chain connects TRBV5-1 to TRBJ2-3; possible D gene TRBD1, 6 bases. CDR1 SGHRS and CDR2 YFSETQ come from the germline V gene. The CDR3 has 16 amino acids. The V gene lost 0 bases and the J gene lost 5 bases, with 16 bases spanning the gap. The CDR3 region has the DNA TGCGCCAGCAGCTTGGACCAGCCGGGACATGGAGATACGCAGTATTTT. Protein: CASSLDQPGHGDTQYF. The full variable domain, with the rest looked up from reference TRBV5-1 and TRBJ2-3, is KAGVTQTPRYLIKTRGQQVTLSCSPISGHRSVSWYQQTPGQGLQFLFEYFSETQRNKGNFPGRFSGRQFSNSRSEMNVSTLELGDSALYLCASSLDQPGHGDTQYFGPGTRLTVL.